The 23 T cell receptor beta chains listed next were all sequenced from one sample in a study of cytomegalovirus exposure and HLA in healthy donors. PCR involved 60 Vbeta and 13 Jbeta primers. Profiled with immunoSEQ multiplex PCR; TCRdb holds only in-frame clones, not every one. The sample records around 120,000 clones, more than 60% being singletons. The specimen was PBMCs. The receptors here all came from a woman aged 40 to 50 in good health and CMV-seropositive.

V gene TRBV7-2 combines with J gene TRBJ2-6, with D maybe TRBD1 (5 bases). CDR1 is SGHTA and CDR2 is FQGNSA in the germline V gene. Trimming removed 5 bases from V and 0 bases from J, with 8 bases in between. The CDR3 runs to 15 residues. This CDR3 reads CASSTDSSGANVLTF. Written as DNA, the CDR3 is TGTGCCAGCAGCACAGACAGCTCTGGGGCCAACGTCCTGACTTTC. Looking up the rest from reference TRBV7-2 and TRBJ2-6 gives the full variable domain: GAGVSQSPSNKVTEKGKDVELRCDPISGHTALYWYRQSLGQGLEFLIYFQGNSAPDKSGLPSDRFSAERTGGSVSTLTIQRTQQEDSAVYLCASSTDSSGANVLTFGAGSRLTVL.

The chain links TRBV2 to TRBJ2-3, with 7 bases that match TRBD1. CDR3 length equals 14 residues. The J segment lost 0 bases and the V segment lost 6 bases, leaving 3 bases of the junction unmatched. The germline gives CDR1 SNHLY, CDR2 FYNNEI. The CDR3 DNA is TGTGCCAGCAGGGAACAGGGGAGCACAGATACGCAGTATTTT. Encoded protein: CASREQGSTDTQYF.

The chain has TRBV7-9 and TRBJ2-3; the match to TRBD2 covers 9 bases. CDR3 size: 15 residues. V was clipped by 4 bases and J by 4 bases; unmatched bases: 6. Germline V gives CDR1 SEHNR, CDR2 FQNEAQ (reference sequence). In DNA form, the CDR3 reads TGTGCCAGCAGCTCAAGGTCTAGCGGGGCAGATACGCAGTATTTT. It yields the protein CASSSRSSGADTQYF.

The rearrangement joins TRBV6-4 to TRBJ2-4; unclear D gene. V lost 0 bases to trimming and J lost 7 bases, with 10 bases between them. The CDR3 sequence is 14 residues long. The germline CDR1 and CDR2 sequences are MRHNA and SNTAGT. The DNA of the CDR3 is TGTGCCAGCAGTGACTCCGGTAACCCGAACATTCAGTACTTC. Its protein is CASSDSGNPNIQYF.

This clone has a handful of counts. The chain recombines TRBV5-6 with TRBJ2-3; D is ambiguous. The V end was cut by 3 bases, the J end by 4 bases, with 6 bases between. The CDR3 consists of 12 residues. Germline V gene sequence: CDR1 SGHDT, CDR2 YYEEEE. CDR3 bases: TGTGCCAGCAGCTCCGGTCCAGATACGCAGTATTTT. This sequence encodes CASSSGPDTQYF.

Turning to this clone: The germline gene is not matched at one end of the junction; a read error may be the cause. The chain recombines TRBV29-1 with TRBJ2-3; 8 bases are shared with TRBD1. The CDR3 totals 14 residues. Germline V gene lookup returns CDR1 SQVTM and CDR2 ANQGSEA. The CDR3 sequence: CSAEVAGGTDTQYF. DNA for the CDR3: TGCAGCGCGGAGGTGGCAGGGGGCACGGATACGCAGTATTTT.

This clone came up once. The rearrangement joins TRBV27 to TRBJ2-5; D might be TRBD1 (6 bases). The end of the DNA is better explained by TRBJ2-7, so the J call may be wrong. The CDR3 is 16 residues long. Germline assignment: CDR1 MNHEY and CDR2 SMNVEV (reference sequence). The CDR3 loop is CASKSEPGHIDDEQYF. DNA of the CDR3: TGTGCCAGCAAGTCGGAACCGGGACACATTGACGACGAGCAGTACTTC.

The chain links TRBV6-5 to TRBJ1-5; perhaps TRBD1 as D (6 bases). The CDR3 is 14 amino acids. V lost 6 bases to trimming and J lost 5 bases, with 14 bases between them. Germline assignment: CDR1 MNHEY and CDR2 SVGAGI. CDR3 region: CASRPYRDDQPQHF. The CDR3 DNA reads as TGTGCCAGCAGACCCTACAGGGACGATCAGCCCCAGCATTTT.

This chain joins TRBV20-1 and TRBJ2-3, with D unresolved. Trimming removed 5 bases at V and 1 base at J, with 4 bases between. There are 11 residues in the CDR3. Germline loops: CDR1 DFQATT, CDR2 SNEGSKA (reference sequence). The CDR3 nucleotides are TGCAGTGCTCCTGGCACAGATACGCAGTATTTT. Translated, it gives CSAPGTDTQYF.

This clone was detected only a few times. The chain carries TRBV6-5 and TRBJ2-7; TRBD1 might be the D (5 bases). Germline-derived CDR1 and CDR2 are MNHEY and SVGAGI. V was trimmed by 0 bases and J by 12 bases, leaving 18 bases between them. The CDR3 consists of 14 residues. CDR3 in DNA: TGTGCCAGCAGTTACTCGACGTCAGGGTTTAGTATGTACTTC. Translation: CASSYSTSGFSMYF.

The V call is TRBV9, the J call TRBJ2-3; no reliable D call. The CDR3 has 11 amino acids. The germline CDR1 and CDR2 sequences are SGDLS and YYNGEE. Deletions cut 3 bases from V and 6 bases from J, with 5 bases between. CDR3 in amino acids: CASSASDTQYF. The CDR3 nucleotides are TGTGCCAGCAGCGCCTCCGATACGCAGTATTTT.

This clone was seen more than once but under ten times. The rearrangement joins TRBV11-2 to TRBJ1-1; D call uncertain. In germline, CDR1 is SGHAT, CDR2 FQNNGV. This CDR3 has 12 residues. Trimming left V 5 bases short and J 6 bases short, with 10 bases between. CDR3 in amino acids: CASSLPSPEAFF. CDR3 nucleotides: TGTGCCAGCAGCCTCCCTTCTCCTGAAGCTTTCTTT.

In this sample, this clone turned up once. The chain joins TRBV7-2 to TRBJ1-1; no definite D call. The CDR3 is 14 amino acids. Germline loops: CDR1 SGHTA, CDR2 FQGNSA. V lost 4 bases, J lost 8 bases, and 17 bases lay in between. The CDR3 here is CASSSQTQTLEAFF. The DNA of the CDR3 is TGTGCCAGCAGCTCACAGACACAGACCTTAGAAGCTTTCTTT.

The gene calls are TRBV5-1 and TRBJ2-3; D perhaps matches TRBD2 (6 bases). The CDR3 is made up of 14 amino acids. Germline loops: CDR1 SGHRS, CDR2 YFSETQ. V was shortened by 0 bases and J by 5 bases, with 10 bases between the two germline ends. CDR3 protein: CASSLGGVGDTQYF. The CDR3, as DNA: TGCGCCAGCAGCTTGGGGGGGGTTGGAGATACGCAGTATTTT.

This rearrangement joins TRBV5-6 to TRBJ2-5; 7 bases agree with TRBD2. V shed 4 bases, J shed 5 bases, and the junction held 17 bases outside the gene matches. The CDR3 runs 17 residues. Germline V gene sequence: CDR1 SGHDT, CDR2 YYEEEE. The CDR3 coding sequence is TGTGCCAGCAGCGATTTTATATGGGTGGGAGGGCCGGAGACCCAGTACTTC. Encoded protein: CASSDFIWVGGPETQYF.

The chain uses TRBV29-1 and TRBJ2-5; TRBD1 is a possible D gene (5 bases). CDR1 and CDR2 from the germline V gene are SQVTM and ANQGSEA. The length of the CDR3 is 11 residues. Trimming left V 4 bases short and J 7 bases short, with 10 bases between. The CDR3 reads CSVGQYRTQYF. The CDR3 bases are TGCAGCGTTGGACAGTACAGGACCCAGTACTTC.

The rearrangement joins TRBV9 to TRBJ1-4; TRBD1 is a possible D gene (5 bases). Germline V gene data show CDR1 as SGDLS and CDR2 as YYNGEE. The ends were cut back, 2 bases at V and 6 bases at J, with 14 bases in the middle. The CDR3 is 15 amino acids. CDR3 loop: CASSVGGTAYEKLFF. The CDR3 nucleotides read TGTGCCAGCAGCGTCGGTGGGACTGCCTATGAAAAACTGTTTTTT.

This chain links TRBV5-6 with TRBJ2-2, with a weak D call TRBD2 (5 bases). V shed 2 bases and J shed 6 bases, with 14 bases lying between them. This CDR3 contains 15 residues. Germline V gives CDR1 SGHDT, CDR2 YYEEEE. CDR3 sequence: CASSLVGRVAGELFF. The CDR3 nucleotides are TGTGCCAGCAGCTTAGTAGGGCGGGTAGCCGGGGAGCTGTTTTTT. Filled out from reference TRBV5-6 and TRBJ2-2, the complete variable domain reads DAGVTQSPTHLIKTRGQQVTLRCSPKSGHDTVSWYQQALGQGPQFIFQYYEEEERQRGNFPDRFSGHQFPNYSSELNVNALLLGDSALYLCASSLVGRVAGELFFGEGSRLTVL.

The chain is built from TRBV9 and TRBJ1-5; TRBD1 matches 7 bases. This CDR3 comprises 14 residues. The germline V gene encodes CDR1 SGDLS and CDR2 YYNGEE. The ends lost 4 bases at V and 7 bases at J; junction bases unmatched: 8. The chain's CDR3 is CASSPGTVFQPQHF. The CDR3, as DNA: TGTGCCAGCAGCCCCGGGACAGTATTCCAGCCCCAGCATTTT.

The V gene is TRBV7-2, the J gene TRBJ1-2, with 8 positions matching TRBD1. CDR1 is SGHTA and CDR2 is FQGNSA in the germline V gene. The CDR3 sequence is 18 residues long. Trimming cost V 2 bases and J 0 bases; bases outside gene matches: 11. The CDR3 nucleotides are TGTGCCAGCAGCTTATCCCACCCTGGACAGGGCACTAACTATGGCTACACCTTC. Encoded protein: CASSLSHPGQGTNYGYTF.

The chain is built from TRBV19 and TRBJ1-2, with TRBD1 as a possible D gene (6 bases). Between the trimmed V and J ends, which lost 4 bases and 1 base, there was a span of 13 bases. CDR3 length: 15 amino acids. Germline CDR1 reads LNHDA; CDR2 reads SQIVND (reference sequence). The CDR3 region has the DNA TGTGCCAGTAGTACCAGGGGCCTTAGTAACTATGGCTACACCTTC. This translates into CASSTRGLSNYGYTF.

The chain carries TRBV6-4 and TRBJ2-2; the match to TRBD1 covers 7 bases. V trimming: 6 bases; J trimming: 6 bases; junction bases outside the gene matches: 4. This CDR3 contains 13 residues. CDR1 MRHNA and CDR2 SNTAGT come from the germline V gene. CDR3 bases: TGTGCCAGCAGAAAGACAGGGTCCGGGGAGCTGTTTTTT. Translated: CASRKTGSGELFF.

The CDR3 region is CASSQDNRARGTYGYTF. The CDR3 DNA reads TGTGCCAGCAGCCAAGATAATAGGGCCAGGGGGACCTATGGCTACACCTTC. The rearrangement joins TRBV4-2 to TRBJ1-2, with TRBD1 identical over 7 bases. The V gene's germline CDR1 is LGHNA and CDR2 YNFKEQ. The CDR3 sequence is 17 residues long. Losses at the gene ends were 0 bases for V and 4 bases for J; bases not matched to a gene: 11.